Shown below are 25 T cell receptor beta chains from a single sample sequenced in a study of blood T cell repertoires in COVID-19. Profiled with immunoSEQ multiplex PCR; TCRdb holds only in-frame clones, not every one. The table has about 440,000 clones, less than 95% seen once. Sequences were obtained from PBMCs or T cells enriched from blood (not recorded which). The receptors derive from a man between 18 and 35 years old who had recovered from COVID-19.

This clone was seen a single time. This specimen includes other DNA sequences encoding the same CDR3. The genes are TRBV18 and TRBJ1-2; 7 bases line up with TRBD1. Germline CDR1 reads KGHSH; CDR2 reads LQKENI. J gave up 5 bases and V 0 bases, and 6 bases lay outside the gene matches. CDR3 length: 15 amino acids. CDR3 coding DNA: TGTGCCAGCTCACCACCCGGGACAGCGAATTATGGCTACACCTTC. It codes for CASSPPGTANYGYTF.

J is TRBJ1-1 and V is TRBV5-1; TRBD1 matches at 10 bases. The CDR3 spans 14 residues. Trimming took 4 bases from V and 4 from J; bases not matched to a gene: 4. Germline V gene sequence: CDR1 SGHRS, CDR2 YFSETQ. The CDR3 loop is CASSQGQGSTEAFF. In DNA form, the CDR3 reads TGCGCCAGCAGCCAGGGACAGGGGAGCACTGAAGCTTTCTTT. The full variable domain, with the rest looked up from reference TRBV5-1 and TRBJ1-1, is KAGVTQTPRYLIKTRGQQVTLSCSPISGHRSVSWYQQTPGQGLQFLFEYFSETQRNKGNFPGRFSGRQFSNSRSEMNVSTLELGDSALYLCASSQGQGSTEAFFGQGTRLTVV.

The V gene is TRBV29-1, the J gene TRBJ1-1, with D tentatively TRBD1 (6 bases). Germline lookup yields CDR1 SQVTM and CDR2 ANQGSEA. The CDR3 has 14 residues. Trimming stripped 2 bases from V and 5 bases from J, with 15 bases between. Here the CDR3 reads CSVERRGIWTEAFF. In nucleotides, the CDR3 is TGCAGCGTTGAACGCAGGGGCATATGGACTGAAGCTTTCTTT. The full variable domain, rest sourced from reference TRBV29-1 and TRBJ1-1, is SAVISQKPSRDICQRGTSLTIQCQVDSQVTMMFWYRQQPGQSLTLIATANQGSEATYESGFVIDKFPISRPNLTFSTLTVSNMSPEDSSIYLCSVERRGIWTEAFFGQGTRLTVV.

V usage is TRBV19 and J usage is TRBJ1-4, with D hard to call. V shed 5 bases and J shed 4 bases, with 8 bases lying between them. The CDR3 is 13 amino acids. Germline V gene data show CDR1 as LNHDA and CDR2 as SQIVND (reference sequence). CDR3 bases: TGTGCCAGTAGTTCGGACTTTAATGAAAAACTGTTTTTT. Translated, it gives CASSSDFNEKLFF. Using reference TRBV19 and TRBJ1-4 for the parts outside the CDR3, the full variable domain is DGGITQSPKYLFRKEGQNVTLSCEQNLNHDAMYWYRQDPGQGLRLIYYSQIVNDFQKGDIAEGYSVSREKKESFPLTVTSAQKNPTAFYLCASSSDFNEKLFFGSGTQLSVL.

This CDR3 reads CASSPGRGGGNTIYF. The CDR3 DNA sequence: TGTGCCAGCAGCCCGGGACGGGGAGGTGGAAACACCATATATTTT. The chain joins TRBV5-4 to TRBJ1-3; possibly TRBD1 for D (5 bases). V was pared by 4 bases and J by 3 bases, with 14 bases between. This CDR3 is built from 15 residues. Germline lookup yields CDR1 SGHNT and CDR2 YYREEE (reference sequence). The full variable domain, with the rest looked up from reference TRBV5-4 and TRBJ1-3, is ETGVTQSPTHLIKTRGQQVTLRCSSQSGHNTVSWYQQALGQGPQFIFQYYREEENGRGNFPPRFSGLQFPNYSSELNVNALELDDSALYLCASSPGRGGGNTIYFGEGSWLTVV.

J is TRBJ1-6 and V is TRBV4-1; D ambiguous. Germline-derived CDR1 and CDR2 are MGHRA and YSYEKL. Trimming removed 1 base from V and 10 bases from J, with 8 bases in between. The CDR3 length is 13 residues. CDR3 nucleotide sequence: TGCGCCAGCAGCCAAGTCCGGGGATCACCCCTCCACTTT. Translating gives CASSQVRGSPLHF.

The rearrangement links TRBV9 to TRBJ1-6; D not certain. V was clipped by 4 bases and J by 2 bases, with 13 bases between them. CDR3 length: 16 residues. Germline V gene lookup returns CDR1 SGDLS and CDR2 YYNGEE. The CDR3 loop reads CASSSGAAPYNSPLHF. The DNA of the CDR3 is TGTGCCAGCAGCTCTGGCGCGGCGCCCTATAATTCACCCCTCCACTTT.

This chain links TRBV18 with TRBJ1-2; D not certain. The CDR3 has 16 amino acids. Germline loops: CDR1 KGHSH, CDR2 LQKENI. The ends were cut back, 2 bases at V and 8 bases at J, with 21 bases in the middle. CDR3 residues: CASSPSLGFGNRGYTF. CDR3 nucleotides: TGTGCCAGCTCACCAAGTTTAGGATTCGGGAATAGGGGCTACACCTTC.

This rearrangement joins TRBV5-6 to TRBJ2-1; 10 bases agree with TRBD2. The CDR3 is 14 amino acids. The germline V gene has CDR1 SGHDT and CDR2 YYEEEE. The V gene end was trimmed by 1 base and the J gene end by 5 bases; junction bases not matched to a gene: 0. Here the CDR3 DNA reads TGTGCCAGCAGCTTGAGCGGGAGGGACAATGAGCAGTTCTTC. This codes for CASSLSGRDNEQFF.

V and J are TRBV27 and TRBJ2-7; D not certain. The CDR3 consists of 11 residues. V gave up 5 bases and J gave up 1 base, with 3 bases separating them. Germline CDR1 is MNHEY and CDR2 is SMNVEV (reference sequence). CDR3 coding DNA: TGTGCCAGCAGTACTTCCTACGAGCAGTACTTC. Amino acid sequence: CASSTSYEQYF.

The chain combines TRBV5-1 with TRBJ1-1, with D tentatively TRBD1 (5 bases). The length of the CDR3 is 16 residues. Germline CDR1 and CDR2: SGHRS and YFSETQ. V lost 4 bases, J lost 6 bases, and 22 bases lay in between. The CDR3 region has the DNA TGCGCCAGCAGCCAGGGTAGTTGGGTTGAAGCGCCTGAAGCTTTCTTT. It specifies CASSQGSWVEAPEAFF.

The V call is TRBV11-2, the J call TRBJ2-1, with D possibly TRBD2 on 5 matching bases. The CDR3 length is 17 residues. Germline V lookup: CDR1 SGHAT, CDR2 FQNNGV. Deletions cut 2 bases from V and 6 bases from J, with 20 bases between. CDR3 sequence reads: CASSLFRADGGGNEQFF. The CDR3, as DNA: TGTGCCAGCAGCTTATTCCGCGCCGACGGAGGCGGCAATGAGCAGTTCTTC.

The chain joins TRBV29-1 to TRBJ2-3, with 7 nucleotides matching TRBD2. V gave up 4 bases and J gave up 4 bases; unmatched junction bases: 8. The CDR3 has 14 amino acids. Germline V gene lookup returns CDR1 SQVTM and CDR2 ANQGSEA. This chain's CDR3 is CSVAWRERSDTQYF. DNA for the CDR3: TGCAGCGTTGCGTGGCGGGAGAGATCAGATACGCAGTATTTT.

The V gene is TRBV6-2 or TRBV6-3, the J gene TRBJ1-4; D is undetermined. Trimming took 6 bases from V and 13 from J, leaving 15 bases between them. CDR3 length: 12 amino acids. Germline CDR1 and CDR2: MNHEY and SVGEGT. The CDR3 sequence is CASSSTKERLFF. The CDR3 DNA follows: TGTGCCAGCAGCTCGACTAAGGAGCGACTGTTTTTT.

The table lists this clone with a count of one. CDR3 region: CASSLSGGANYGYTF. CDR3 in DNA: TGCGCCAGCAGCTTGTCGGGGGGCGCGAACTATGGCTACACCTTC. V gene TRBV5-1 combines with J gene TRBJ1-2; the D gene is possibly TRBD1 (6 bases). The CDR3 spans 15 residues. Per the germline V gene, CDR1 is SGHRS and CDR2 is YFSETQ. V dropped 1 base and J dropped 2 bases, with 12 bases sitting between them. The entire variable domain, with the rest obtained from reference TRBV5-1 and TRBJ1-2, is as follows: KAGVTQTPRYLIKTRGQQVTLSCSPISGHRSVSWYQQTPGQGLQFLFEYFSETQRNKGNFPGRFSGRQFSNSRSEMNVSTLELGDSALYLCASSLSGGANYGYTFGSGTRLTVV.

The chain joins TRBV28 to TRBJ1-1, with D possibly TRBD1 on 6 matching bases. This CDR3 has 14 amino acids. The V end was cut by 2 bases, the J end by 10 bases, with 17 bases between. The germline V gene encodes CDR1 MDHEN and CDR2 SYDVKM. DNA of the CDR3: TGTGCCAGCAGTTTAGTCAAGGGGGAGCTGGGAGCTTTCTTT. Translated, it gives CASSLVKGELGAFF.

The J gene is TRBJ1-6, the V gene TRBV11-1, with D possibly TRBD1 on 6 matching bases. Germline V gene lookup returns CDR1 SGHAT and CDR2 FQDESV (reference sequence). CDR3 length equals 13 residues. V was clipped by 8 bases and J by 4 bases, with 9 bases between them. The CDR3 region is CASRTEYNSPLHF. The CDR3 region has the DNA TGTGCCAGCCGGACAGAATATAATTCACCCCTCCACTTT. Based on the CDR3 plus reference TRBV11-1 and TRBJ1-6, the full variable domain is EAEVAQSPRYKITEKSQAVAFWCDPISGHATLYWYRQILGQGPELLVQFQDESVVDDSQLPKDRFSAERLKGVDSTLKIQPAELGDSAMYLCASRTEYNSPLHFGNGTRLTVT.

The chain has TRBV9 and TRBJ2-7; 8 bases align to TRBD2. CDR1 SGDLS and CDR2 YYNGEE come from the germline V gene. The CDR3 consists of 15 residues. V lost 0 bases to trimming and J lost 4 bases; unmatched junction nucleotides: 6. In DNA form, the CDR3 reads TGTGCCAGCAGCGTAGCGGGGGTAGCGGGGTACGAGCAGTACTTC. Translating gives CASSVAGVAGYEQYF. Based on the CDR3 plus reference TRBV9 and TRBJ2-7, the full variable domain is DSGVTQTPKHLITATGQRVTLRCSPRSGDLSVYWYQQSLDQGLQFLIQYYNGEERAKGNILERFSAQQFPDLHSELNLSSLELGDSALYFCASSVAGVAGYEQYFGPGTRLTVT.

CDR3 residues: CASSIGLAGAYEQYF. The CDR3 nucleotides are TGTGCCAGCAGCATCGGACTAGCGGGGGCCTACGAGCAGTACTTC. The chain joins TRBV5-6 to TRBJ2-7, with 13 bases lining up with TRBD2. The ends lost 4 bases at V and 2 bases at J; junction bases unmatched: 3. Germline lookup yields CDR1 SGHDT and CDR2 YYEEEE. The CDR3 totals 15 residues. Combining the CDR3 with reference TRBV5-6 and TRBJ2-7 gives the whole variable domain DAGVTQSPTHLIKTRGQQVTLRCSPKSGHDTVSWYQQALGQGPQFIFQYYEEEERQRGNFPDRFSGHQFPNYSSELNVNALLLGDSALYLCASSIGLAGAYEQYFGPGTRLTVT.

The chain links TRBV10-3 to TRBJ2-3; 10 nucleotides align to TRBD2. Germline trimming cut 4 bases from V and 1 base from J; bases unmatched to any gene: 2. Germline CDR1 and CDR2: ENHRY and SYGVKD. The CDR3 totals 15 residues. CDR3 DNA sequence: TGTGCCATCAGTGCGGGGACTAGCGGCACAGATACGCAGTATTTT. The encoded protein is CAISAGTSGTDTQYF.

The chain employs TRBV19 and TRBJ1-1, with 9 positions matching TRBD1. V shed 6 bases, J shed 4 bases, and the junction held 9 bases outside the gene matches. CDR3 size: 15 residues. Germline CDR1 LNHDA, CDR2 SQIVND (reference sequence). The CDR3 nucleotides read TGTGCCAGTAGGAAACAGGGGGCGCAGGCCACTGAAGCTTTCTTT. This gives the protein CASRKQGAQATEAFF. Complete variable domain (other parts from reference TRBV19 and TRBJ1-1): DGGITQSPKYLFRKEGQNVTLSCEQNLNHDAMYWYRQDPGQGLRLIYYSQIVNDFQKGDIAEGYSVSREKKESFPLTVTSAQKNPTAFYLCASRKQGAQATEAFFGQGTRLTVV.

V usage is TRBV7-6 and J usage is TRBJ1-2; weak D call: TRBD1 (6 bases). The germline V gene encodes CDR1 SGHVS and CDR2 FNYEAQ. The CDR3 is 13 residues long. V was pared by 6 bases and J by 8 bases, with 16 bases between. This CDR3 is CASRKTGLGGYTF. CDR3 coding DNA: TGTGCCAGCAGGAAAACAGGGTTGGGGGGCTACACCTTC.

V and J are TRBV12-5 and TRBJ1-2; a weak D match, TRBD1 (5 bases). The CDR3 runs 15 residues. The ends were cut back, 1 base at V and 5 bases at J, with 14 bases in the middle. Germline values: CDR1 LGHNT, CDR2 FRNRAP. Here the CDR3 DNA reads TGTGCTAGTGGTTTGGCCCCGGGGGACTTATATGGCTACACCTTC. Translating it yields CASGLAPGDLYGYTF.

The J gene is TRBJ1-6, the V gene TRBV10-3, with 7 positions matching TRBD1. The CDR3 contains 19 residues. The V segment lost 6 bases and the J segment 0 bases; nucleotides outside the gene matches: 14. Germline CDR1 and CDR2: ENHRY and SYGVKD. CDR3 region: CAISGSPTGKSSYNSPLHF. The CDR3 DNA follows: TGTGCCATCAGCGGTAGCCCGACAGGGAAGAGCTCCTATAATTCACCCCTCCACTTT.

This clone appeared a single time. The chain uses TRBV19 and TRBJ1-5, with a weak D call TRBD1 (5 bases). This CDR3 has 15 residues. Germline CDR1 and CDR2: LNHDA and SQIVND (reference sequence). The V end was cut by 1 base, the J end by 0 bases, with 7 bases between. The CDR3 DNA sequence: TGTGCCAGTAGTATAGCCCAGGGTAGCAATCAGCCCCAGCATTTT. Protein sequence: CASSIAQGSNQPQHF.